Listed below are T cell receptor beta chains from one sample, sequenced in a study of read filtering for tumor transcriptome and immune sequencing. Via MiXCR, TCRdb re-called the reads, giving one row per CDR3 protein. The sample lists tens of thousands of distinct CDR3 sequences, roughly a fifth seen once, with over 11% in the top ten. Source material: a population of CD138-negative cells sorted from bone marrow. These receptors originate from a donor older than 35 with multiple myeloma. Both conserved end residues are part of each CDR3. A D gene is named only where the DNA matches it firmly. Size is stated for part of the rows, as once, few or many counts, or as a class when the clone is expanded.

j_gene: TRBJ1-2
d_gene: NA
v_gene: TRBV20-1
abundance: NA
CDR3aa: CSASQSRPGAFYGYTF
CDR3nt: TGCAGTGCTAGCCAGTCCCGGCCAGGCGCTTTCTATGGCTACACCTTC

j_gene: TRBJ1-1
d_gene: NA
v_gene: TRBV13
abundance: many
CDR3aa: CASSRQGGYTEAFF
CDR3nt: TGTGCCAGCAGCCGCCAAGGGGGTTACACTGAAGCTTTCTTT

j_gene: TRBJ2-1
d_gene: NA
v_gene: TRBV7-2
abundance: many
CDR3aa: CASSSRGASYNEQFF
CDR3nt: TGTGCCAGCAGCTCAAGGGGGGCCTCCTACAATGAGCAGTTCTTC

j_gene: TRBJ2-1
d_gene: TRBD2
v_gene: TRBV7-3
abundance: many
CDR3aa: CASSRSGGAAAEQFF
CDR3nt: TGTGCCAGCAGCCGTAGCGGGGGGGCAGCGGCGGAGCAGTTCTTC

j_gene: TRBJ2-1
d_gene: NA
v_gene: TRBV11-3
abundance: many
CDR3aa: CASSLDRGARFF
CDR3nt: TGTGCCAGCAGCTTAGATAGGGGGGCCCGGTTCTTC

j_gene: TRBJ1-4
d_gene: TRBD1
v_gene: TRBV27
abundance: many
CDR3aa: CASKQDRVIEKLFF
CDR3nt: TGTGCCAGCAAACAAGACAGGGTGATCGAAAAACTGTTTTTT

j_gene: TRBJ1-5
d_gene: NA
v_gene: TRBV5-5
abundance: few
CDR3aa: CASSLAGANQPQHF
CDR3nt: TGTGCCAGCAGCTTGGCAGGGGCAAATCAGCCCCAGCATTTT

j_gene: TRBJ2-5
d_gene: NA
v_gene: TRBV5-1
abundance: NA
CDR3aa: CASSYSMVQYF
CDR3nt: TGCGCCAGCAGCTACAGCATGGTGCAGTACTTC

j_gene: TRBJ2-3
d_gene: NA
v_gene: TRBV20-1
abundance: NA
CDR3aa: CSARVGSTDTQYF
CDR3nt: TGCAGTGCTAGAGTGGGCTCCACAGATACGCAGTATTTT

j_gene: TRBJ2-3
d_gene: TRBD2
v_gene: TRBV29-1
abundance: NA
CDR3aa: CSIRTHRAGGSTDTQYF
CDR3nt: TGCAGCATTCGAACCCACCGGGCGGGGGGCTCCACAGATACGCAGTATTTT

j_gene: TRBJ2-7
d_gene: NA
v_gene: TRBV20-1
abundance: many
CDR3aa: CSAPQGISYEQYF
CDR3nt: TGCAGTGCTCCACAGGGTATAAGTTACGAGCAGTACTTC

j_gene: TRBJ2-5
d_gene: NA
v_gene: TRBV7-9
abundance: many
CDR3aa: CASRAGSQETQYF
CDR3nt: TGTGCCAGCAGGGCGGGAAGCCAAGAGACCCAGTACTTC

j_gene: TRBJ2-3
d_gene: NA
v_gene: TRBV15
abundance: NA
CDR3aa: CATSLPRGLDTDTQYF
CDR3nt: TGTGCCACCAGCCTACCAAGGGGGTTAGACACAGATACGCAGTATTTT

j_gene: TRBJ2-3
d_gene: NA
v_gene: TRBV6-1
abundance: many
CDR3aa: CASRSGRTSTDTQYF
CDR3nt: TGTGCCAGCAGATCGGGACGAACAAGCACAGATACGCAGTATTTT

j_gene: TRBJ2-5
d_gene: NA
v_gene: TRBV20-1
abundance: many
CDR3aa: CSASEGLVGETQYF
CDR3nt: TGCAGTGCTAGTGAAGGCTTGGTAGGAGAGACCCAGTACTTC

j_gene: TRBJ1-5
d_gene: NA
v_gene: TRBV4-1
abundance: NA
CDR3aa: CASSQVRGGNQPQHF
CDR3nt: TGCGCCAGCAGCCAAGTTCGGGGTGGCAATCAGCCCCAGCATTTT

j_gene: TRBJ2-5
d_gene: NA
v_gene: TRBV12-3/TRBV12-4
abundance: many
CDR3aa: CASSLSRRITGETQYF
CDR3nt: TGTGCCAGCAGTTTATCGAGGCGAATCACGGGAGAGACCCAGTACTTC

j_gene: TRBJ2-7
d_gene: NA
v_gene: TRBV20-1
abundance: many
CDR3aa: CSAGNLEQYF
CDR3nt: TGCAGTGCAGGAAACCTAGAGCAGTACTTC

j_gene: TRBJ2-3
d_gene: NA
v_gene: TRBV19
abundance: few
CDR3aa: CASSLERGTDTQYF
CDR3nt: TGTGCCAGTAGTCTCGAGCGGGGCACAGATACGCAGTATTTT

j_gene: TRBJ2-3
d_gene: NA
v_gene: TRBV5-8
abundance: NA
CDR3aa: CASSSNRDTQYF
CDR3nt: TGTGCCAGCAGTTCCAACCGAGATACGCAGTATTTT

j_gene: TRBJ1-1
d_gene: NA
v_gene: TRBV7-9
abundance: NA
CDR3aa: CAISSAQGTGAFF
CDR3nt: TGTGCCATCAGCTCTGCCCAGGGCACCGGAGCTTTCTTT

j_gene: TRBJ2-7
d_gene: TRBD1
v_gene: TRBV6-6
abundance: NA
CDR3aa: CASRTQGLGDYEQYF
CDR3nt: TGTGCCAGCAGAACACAGGGGTTGGGGGACTACGAGCAGTACTTC

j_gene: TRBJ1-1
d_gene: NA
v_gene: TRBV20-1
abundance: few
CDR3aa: CSARDRGVGTEAFF
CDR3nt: TGCAGTGCTAGAGATAGGGGGGTCGGCACTGAAGCTTTCTTT

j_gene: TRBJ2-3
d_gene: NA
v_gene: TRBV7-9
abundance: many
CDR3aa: CASSPITDTQYF
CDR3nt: TGTGCCAGCAGCCCCATCACAGATACGCAGTATTTT

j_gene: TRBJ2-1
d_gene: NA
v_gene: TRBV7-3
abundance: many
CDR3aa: CASSFGPSYNEQFF
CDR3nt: TGTGCCAGCAGCTTTGGACCTTCCTACAATGAGCAGTTCTTC

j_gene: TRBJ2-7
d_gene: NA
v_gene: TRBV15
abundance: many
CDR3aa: CATSRDRPSYEQYF
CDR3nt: TGTGCCACCAGCAGAGACCGTCCCTCCTACGAGCAGTACTTC

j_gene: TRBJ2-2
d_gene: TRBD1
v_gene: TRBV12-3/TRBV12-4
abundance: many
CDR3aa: CASRGGHTGELFF
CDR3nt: TGTGCCAGCAGAGGGGGCCACACCGGGGAGCTGTTTTTT

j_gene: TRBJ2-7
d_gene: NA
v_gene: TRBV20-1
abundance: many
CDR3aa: CSVQGYEQYF
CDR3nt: TGCAGTGTCCAGGGATACGAGCAGTACTTC

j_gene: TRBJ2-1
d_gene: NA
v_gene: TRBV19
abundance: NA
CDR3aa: CVGSIEGIHREQFF
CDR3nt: TGTGTCGGTAGTATAGAAGGGATCCACCGCGAGCAGTTCTTC

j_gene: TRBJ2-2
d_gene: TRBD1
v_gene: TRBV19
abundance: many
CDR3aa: CASRLSGTGNTGELFF
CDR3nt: TGTGCCAGTAGACTCTCCGGGACAGGGAACACCGGGGAGCTGTTTTTT

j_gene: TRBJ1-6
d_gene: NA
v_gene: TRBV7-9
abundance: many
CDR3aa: CASSLARDNSPLHF
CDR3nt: TGTGCCAGCAGCTTAGCCAGGGACAATTCACCCCTCCACTTT

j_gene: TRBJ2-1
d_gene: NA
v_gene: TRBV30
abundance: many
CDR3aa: CAWSETSRQFF
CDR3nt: TGTGCCTGGAGTGAGACTAGTCGGCAGTTCTTC

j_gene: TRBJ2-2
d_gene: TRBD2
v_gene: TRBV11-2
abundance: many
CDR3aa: CASSLTSGKGTGELFF
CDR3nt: TGTGCCAGCAGCCTGACTAGCGGGAAAGGTACCGGGGAGCTGTTTTTT

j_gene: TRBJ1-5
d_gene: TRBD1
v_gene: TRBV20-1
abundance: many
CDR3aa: CSARDLNVGQGEYNQPQHF
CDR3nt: TGCAGTGCTAGAGATCTTAATGTGGGACAGGGGGAATACAATCAGCCCCAGCATTTT

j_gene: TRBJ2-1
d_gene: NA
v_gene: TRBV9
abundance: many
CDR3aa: CASSVAGSPYNEQFF
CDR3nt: TGTGCCAGCAGCGTAGCGGGGTCCCCCTACAATGAGCAGTTCTTC

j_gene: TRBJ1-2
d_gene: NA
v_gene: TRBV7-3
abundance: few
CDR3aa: CASSPDRRSVFGYTF
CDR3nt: TGTGCCAGCAGCCCTGACCGGAGGAGTGTTTTTGGCTACACCTTC

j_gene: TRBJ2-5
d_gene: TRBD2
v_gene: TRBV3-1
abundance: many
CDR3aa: CASSQSSGSPETQYF
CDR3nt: TGTGCCAGCAGCCAATCTAGCGGGTCACCAGAGACCCAGTACTTC

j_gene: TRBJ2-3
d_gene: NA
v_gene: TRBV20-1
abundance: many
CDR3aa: CSATRGITDTQYF
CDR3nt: TGCAGTGCAACCAGGGGTATCACAGATACGCAGTATTTT